The 20 T cell receptor beta chains below all came from one sample that was sequenced in a study of regulatory T cells in long-lasting Graves disease. According to the study, TCR beta libraries were built with iRepertoire HTBI primers and CDR3-region Arm-PCR. Each CDR3 protein gets one entry after TCRdb re-called the multiplex PCR reads with MiXCR. This sample has 350,000 to 500,000 distinct CDR3 sequences; roughly a fifth occur once, and the top ten carry 13% to 15%. This sample's time point: persistent/refractory GD, antithyroid drugs over 5 years with positive TRAb. PBMC-derived RNA was used for the TCR library. The source material was peripheral blood mononuclear cells (PBMCs), sampled when the disease was refractory, from a patient treated with antithyroid drugs. The source is a female donor with Graves disease.

This clonotype was recorded a few times. The chain is built from TRBV20-1 and TRBJ2-7; 10 bases match TRBD2. There are 16 residues in the CDR3. CDR1 and CDR2 from the germline V gene are DFQATT and SNEGSKA (reference sequence). V lost 1 base to trimming and J lost 1 base; unmatched junction nucleotides: 7. CDR3 sequence reads: CSARGDIAGGSYEQYF. The CDR3 nucleotides are TGCAGTGCTAGAGGGGACATAGCGGGAGGTTCCTACGAGCAGTACTTC.

This clonotype was seen many times. This sequence joins TRBV7-9 and TRBJ2-5; no clear D. The CDR3 totals 14 residues. The germline V gene encodes CDR1 SEHNR and CDR2 FQNEAQ (reference sequence). The ends were cut back, 6 bases at V and 5 bases at J, with 16 bases in the middle. The CDR3 DNA is TGTGCCAGCAGTTCCCAGTGGGGTGGGGAGACCCAGTACTTC. Encoded protein: CASSSQWGGETQYF.

This clonotype occurred many times. CDR3 sequence: CSVADRQGLFITEAFF. CDR3 nucleotide sequence: TGCAGCGTTGCTGACCGACAGGGCCTGTTTATCACTGAAGCTTTCTTT. The chain couples TRBV29-1 to TRBJ1-1, with 7 bases matching TRBD1. This CDR3 comprises 16 residues. V lost 4 bases to trimming and J lost 4 bases; unmatched junction nucleotides: 15. CDR1 is SQVTM, CDR2 ANQGSEA, per germline.

The sample holds many counts of this clonotype. V is TRBV11-2 and J is TRBJ2-5; D remains unclear. Germline values: CDR1 SGHAT, CDR2 FQNNGV. V was cut by 3 bases and J by 5 bases, with 4 bases left in between. CDR3 length: 11 amino acids. The DNA for the CDR3 is TGTGCCAGCAGCTTTGTTGAGACCCAGTACTTC. It specifies CASSFVETQYF.

The CDR3 loop reads CASSITVAAGKTQYF. In DNA, the CDR3 is TGCGCCAGCAGCATCACCGTAGCAGCAGGGAAGACCCAGTACTTC. The chain has TRBV5-1 and TRBJ2-5, with TRBD1 as a possible D gene (5 bases). The CDR3 totals 15 residues. V lost 4 bases to trimming and J lost 6 bases, with 19 bases between them. Germline values: CDR1 SGHRS, CDR2 YFSETQ.

Here the CDR3 reads CASSYRSSGRGSSYNEQFF. The CDR3 DNA reads TGTGCCAGCAGTTACCGGTCTAGCGGGAGGGGAAGCTCCTACAATGAGCAGTTCTTC. This chain joins TRBV6-2 or TRBV6-3 and TRBJ2-1, with TRBD2 matching over 12 bases. J lost 0 bases, V lost 2 bases, and 8 bases had no gene match. This CDR3 has 19 amino acids. CDR1 MNHEY and CDR2 SVGEGT come from the germline V gene.

This clonotype was detected many times. The chain carries TRBV20-1 and TRBJ2-7, with D possibly called TRBD1 or TRBD2 (5 bases each). This CDR3 is built from 13 residues. Trimming removed 6 bases at V and 7 bases at J, with 19 bases between. Germline loops: CDR1 DFQATT, CDR2 SNEGSKA (reference sequence). The CDR3 here is CSAQEAGIHEQYF. The CDR3 DNA reads as TGCAGTGCCCAGGAGGCAGGGATACATGAGCAGTACTTC.

Only a few counts were recorded for this clonotype. The V call is TRBV4-1, the J call TRBJ1-2; D perhaps matches TRBD1 (5 bases). This CDR3 contains 14 residues. Germline CDR1 is MGHRA and CDR2 is YSYEKL. The germline V and J ends were trimmed by 0 bases and 6 bases, with 11 bases remaining between them. CDR3 sequence: CASSQDVQGNGYTF. The CDR3 nucleotides read TGCGCCAGCAGCCAAGATGTTCAGGGTAATGGCTACACCTTC.

This clonotype was counted ten times or more. The chain links TRBV2 to TRBJ2-5; 9 bases are a match to TRBD2. This CDR3 comprises 15 residues. The germline CDR1 and CDR2 sequences are SNHLY and FYNNEI. The CDR3 sequence: CAIKSGRTAGETQYF. The CDR3 nucleotides are TGTGCTATAAAAAGCGGGAGGACAGCAGGGGAGACCCAGTACTTC.

In this sample, this clonotype turned up many times. J is TRBJ1-2 and V is TRBV28; 9 bases are a match to TRBD1. CDR3 length: 15 amino acids. The V gene end was trimmed by 5 bases and the J gene end by 5 bases; junction bases not matched to a gene: 9. CDR1 is MDHEN and CDR2 is SYDVKM in the germline V gene. CDR3 region: CASSNPRDRAYGYTF. CDR3 coding DNA: TGTGCCAGCAGTAACCCCCGGGACAGGGCGTATGGCTACACCTTC.

Notes on this clonotype: A much larger clone sits a single nucleotide away, making a read error possible. Likely a read error: the CDR3 ends without its conserved phenylalanine or tryptophan. This chain connects TRBV6-2 or TRBV6-3 to TRBJ1-6; D not certain. Trimming pared 11 bases from V and 3 bases from J, leaving 20 bases between. The CDR3 contains 16 residues. Germline assignment: CDR1 MNHEY and CDR2 SVGEGT. The CDR3 spells CAGKDEAASYNSPLHS. In nucleotides, the CDR3 is TGTGCCGGAAAGGACGAGGCAGCCAGCTATAATTCACCCCTCCACTCT.

This clonotype was observed at least ten times. The rearrangement links TRBV2 to TRBJ2-2; possibly TRBD1 or TRBD2 for D (5 bases each). Deletions cut 9 bases from V and 4 bases from J, with 15 bases between. Per germline, CDR1 SNHLY and CDR2 FYNNEI. The CDR3 covers 14 residues. The CDR3 loop is CARSRTDSTGELFF. Written as DNA, the CDR3 is TGTGCCAGATCCCGGACTGACAGCACCGGGGAGCTGTTTTTT. The variable domain in full, completed from reference TRBV2 and TRBJ2-2, reads EPEVTQTPSHQVTQMGQEVILRCVPISNHLYFYWYRQILGQKVEFLVSFYNNEISEKSEIFDDQFSVERPDGSNFTLKIRSTKLEDSAMYFCARSRTDSTGELFFGEGSRLTVL.

This clonotype was seen repeatedly, ten times or more. This chain links TRBV6-5 with TRBJ1-2; D may be TRBD1 (5 bases). The V gene lost 0 bases and the J gene lost 0 bases, with 14 bases spanning the gap. The CDR3 extends over 17 amino acids. The germline gives CDR1 MNHEY, CDR2 SVGAGI. CDR3 loop: CASSYSGALSPNYGYTF. The CDR3 DNA reads TGTGCCAGCAGTTACTCCGGGGCTCTCTCTCCTAACTATGGCTACACCTTC.

This clonotype was observed at least ten times. The V and J genes are TRBV29-1 and TRBJ1-1, with 8 bases matching TRBD1. Germline CDR1 and CDR2: SQVTM and ANQGSEA. The CDR3 runs to 13 residues. The CDR3 is CSSSGGKNTEAFF. In DNA form, the CDR3 reads TGCAGTTCCTCAGGGGGCAAGAACACTGAAGCTTTCTTT.

This clonotype has just a few counts. The rearrangement uses TRBV3-1 and TRBJ2-4; 10 bases agree with TRBD2. This CDR3 region has 15 residues. The V gene's germline CDR1 is LGHDT and CDR2 YNNKEL (reference sequence). The V and J ends lost 1 base and 9 bases, in that order; junction bases with no gene match: 6. CDR3 sequence: CASSQGASGRVIQYF. In DNA, the CDR3 is TGTGCCAGCAGCCAAGGGGCTAGCGGGAGAGTCATTCAGTACTTC.

The genes are TRBV29-1 and TRBJ1-3; 11 bases are shared with TRBD1. Germline loops: CDR1 SQVTM, CDR2 ANQGSEA. This CDR3 has 15 residues. V shed 6 bases and J 3 bases; nucleotides not matched to a gene: 7. CDR3 residues: CSVQGGQGDGNTIYF. The CDR3, as DNA: TGCAGCGTCCAGGGGGGACAGGGGGATGGAAACACCATATATTTT. Full variable domain (rest looked up from reference TRBV29-1 and TRBJ1-3): SAVISQKPSRDICQRGTSLTIQCQVDSQVTMMFWYRQQPGQSLTLIATANQGSEATYESGFVIDKFPISRPNLTFSTLTVSNMSPEDSSIYLCSVQGGQGDGNTIYFGEGSWLTVV.

V usage is TRBV7-9 and J usage is TRBJ2-5; 7 bases align to TRBD1. Losses at the gene ends were 2 bases for V and 5 bases for J; bases not matched to a gene: 8. Germline CDR1 SEHNR, CDR2 FQNEAQ (reference sequence). This CDR3 has 15 residues. The CDR3 DNA sequence: TGTGCCAGCAGCTTAAACATAGGGGGCCGGGAGACCCAGTACTTC. Protein product: CASSLNIGGRETQYF. The full variable domain, in which reference TRBV7-9 and TRBJ2-5 provide the parts outside the CDR3, is DTGVSQNPRHKITKRGQNVTFRCDPISEHNRLYWYRQTLGQGPEFLTYFQNEAQLEKSRLLSDRFSAERPKGSFSTLEIQRTEQGDSAMYLCASSLNIGGRETQYFGPGTRLLVL.

This clonotype was seen a few times. The chain uses TRBV7-9 and TRBJ2-5; D gene uncertain. This CDR3 comprises 14 residues. Trimming removed 1 base at V and 5 bases at J, with 11 bases between. Per germline, CDR1 SEHNR and CDR2 FQNEAQ (reference sequence). CDR3 sequence: CASSLEAGPETQYF. The CDR3 DNA reads as TGTGCCAGCAGCTTAGAGGCCGGCCCGGAGACCCAGTACTTC.

This chain links TRBV7-9 with TRBJ2-5, with 10 bases lining up with TRBD1. Germline V gene lookup returns CDR1 SEHNR and CDR2 FQNEAQ (reference sequence). V was pared by 2 bases and J by 5 bases, with 5 bases of the junction left unmatched. The CDR3 covers 15 residues. CDR3 DNA sequence: TGTGCCAGCAGCTTATGGACAGGGGGTGTGGAGACCCAGTACTTC. The encoded protein is CASSLWTGGVETQYF.

This clonotype was seen more than once but under ten times. The chain employs TRBV20-1 and TRBJ2-2; 12 bases are shared with TRBD2. The ends lost 4 bases at V and 7 bases at J; junction bases unmatched: 10. The CDR3 sequence is 16 residues long. Looked up from germline, CDR1 is DFQATT and CDR2 is SNEGSKA (reference sequence). CDR3 nucleotides: TGCAGTGCTACGCCTAGCGGGAGGGCCCGTGTCGGGGAGCTGTTTTTT. Translating it yields CSATPSGRARVGELFF.